Below, 11 T cell receptor beta chains from the same sample are listed, as sequenced in a study of control samples from healthy donors and cancer patients (dated by TCRdb to the early 2020s). Receptor libraries were prepared by the immunoSEQ multiplex PCR assay. TCRdb provides this immuneACCESS table in a form limited to in-frame rearrangements. Some clones are lacking; in checked studies, under half of them reflect an unresolved V gene, and why the rest are absent is not known. This sample is represented by around 200,000 clones; 90% to 95% of them were singletons. The biggest ten clones account for approximately 1.5% of the sample. Sequenced input: blood. The source is a woman aged 25-40 years in good health.

The chain links TRBV4-3 to TRBJ1-5, with D hard to call. CDR1 and CDR2 from the germline V gene are LGHNA and YSLEER. The CDR3 is made up of 14 amino acids. The V gene lost 0 bases and the J gene lost 1 base, with 4 bases spanning the gap. The CDR3, as DNA: TGCGCCAGCAGCCAAGATGCCAGCAATCAGCCCCAGCATTTT. Its protein is CASSQDASNQPQHF.

The gene calls are TRBV2 and TRBJ1-3, with a tentative D call TRBD1 (6 bases). Germline V gene data show CDR1 as SNHLY and CDR2 as FYNNEI. The CDR3 extends over 15 amino acids. The V gene lost 3 bases and the J gene lost 2 bases, with 11 bases spanning the gap. CDR3 protein: CASSEGRGAGNTIYF. The DNA of the CDR3 is TGTGCCAGCAGTGAGGGGAGGGGGGCTGGAAACACCATATATTTT. Filled out from reference TRBV2 and TRBJ1-3, the complete variable domain reads EPEVTQTPSHQVTQMGQEVILRCVPISNHLYFYWYRQILGQKVEFLVSFYNNEISEKSEIFDDQFSVERPDGSNFTLKIRSTKLEDSAMYFCASSEGRGAGNTIYFGEGSWLTVV.

This rearrangement joins TRBV24-1 to TRBJ2-1, with TRBD2 matching over 15 bases. V shed 3 bases, J shed 7 bases, and the junction held 3 bases outside the gene matches. The CDR3 spans 16 residues. Germline values: CDR1 KGHDR, CDR2 SFDVKD. DNA of the CDR3: TGTGCCACCAGTGATAAGGGACTAGCGGGAGGAAATGAGCAGTTCTTC. It translates to CATSDKGLAGGNEQFF.

The rearrangement links TRBV6-6 to TRBJ1-2, with D tentatively TRBD1 (5 bases). This CDR3 region has 14 residues. Per the germline V gene, CDR1 is MNHNY and CDR2 is SVGAGI (reference sequence). V was clipped by 4 bases and J by 4 bases, with 13 bases between them. CDR3 region: CASSFTQEAYGYTF. Here the CDR3 DNA reads TGTGCCAGCAGTTTTACACAGGAAGCCTATGGCTACACCTTC.

This rearrangement joins TRBV19 to TRBJ2-5; D assignment may be TRBD1 or TRBD2 (6 bases each). CDR1 is LNHDA and CDR2 is SQIVND in the germline V gene (reference sequence). The CDR3 is 15 amino acids. The V end was cut by 0 bases, the J end by 4 bases, with 12 bases between. CDR3 coding DNA: TGTGCCAGTAGTATAGAAGGGGGGCCGAGAGAGACCCAGTACTTC. Translated: CASSIEGGPRETQYF.

The chain is built from TRBV20-1 and TRBJ1-1; D unclear. Germline V CDR1 and CDR2: DFQATT, SNEGSKA (reference sequence). V lost 3 bases and J lost 6, with 5 bases in between. This CDR3 region has 10 residues. CDR3 DNA: TGCAGTGCTAGTCGGGCTGAAGCTTTCTTT. It specifies CSASRAEAFF.

The CDR3 spells CASSIPRREQYF. The CDR3 DNA follows: TGTGCCAGTAGTATCCCACGGCGGGAGCAGTACTTC. The chain carries TRBV19 and TRBJ2-7; no clear D gene. This CDR3 comprises 12 residues. Trimming took off 3 bases at V and 7 bases at J, with 10 bases between the two ends. Per germline, CDR1 LNHDA and CDR2 SQIVND (reference sequence).

V and J are TRBV2 and TRBJ1-5, with D maybe TRBD1 (6 bases). Trimming removed 3 bases from V and 0 bases from J, with 9 bases in between. The V gene's germline CDR1 is SNHLY and CDR2 FYNNEI. The CDR3 runs 15 residues. The CDR3 is CASSERGNSNQPQHF. The CDR3 DNA sequence: TGTGCCAGCAGTGAGAGGGGGAATAGCAATCAGCCCCAGCATTTT.

This clone was seen once. V and J are TRBV7-9 and TRBJ2-7; the D call may be TRBD1 or TRBD2 (6 bases each). The ends were cut back, 1 base at V and 7 bases at J, with 11 bases in the middle. This CDR3 comprises 13 residues. CDR1 and CDR2 from the germline V gene are SEHNR and FQNEAQ (reference sequence). The CDR3 DNA is TGTGCCAGCAGCTTAGGTCGGGGGCGAGAGCAGTACTTC. It translates to CASSLGRGREQYF.

The V call is TRBV6-5, the J call TRBJ2-1; D call uncertain. Trimming took 2 bases from V and 6 from J, leaving 5 bases between them. Germline V gene sequence: CDR1 MNHEY, CDR2 SVGAGI. This CDR3 spans 12 amino acids. CDR3 DNA sequence: TGTGCCAGCAGTTACGGGCTCAATGAGCAGTTCTTC. Protein product: CASSYGLNEQFF.

Points on this clone: The sample contains more than one DNA sequence encoding this CDR3. J is TRBJ2-5 and V is TRBV28, with 12 positions matching TRBD2. The CDR3 length is 16 residues. Germline CDR1 and CDR2: MDHEN and SYDVKM. With V trimmed by 1 base and J by 4 bases, 4 bases remained unmatched. The CDR3: CASSLSPSGRAETQYF. The CDR3 bases are TGTGCCAGCAGTTTATCCCCTAGCGGGAGGGCAGAGACCCAGTACTTC.